The 2 T cell receptor beta chains below come from one sample, sequenced in a study of T cells after yellow fever vaccination. TCRdb reanalysed the 5' RACE reads using MiXCR and keeps one entry per CDR3 protein. The table has about 350,000 distinct CDR3 sequences, 9.5% to 13% seen once. The sequenced sample was PBMCs, obtained on the day of the first yellow fever vaccination. The receptors shown here come from a man younger than 30 who received the YFV17D yellow fever vaccine.

V is TRBV19 and J is TRBJ2-5; D may be TRBD2 (6 bases). The CDR3 totals 13 residues. V dropped 2 bases and J dropped 7 bases, with 11 bases sitting between them. CDR1 LNHDA and CDR2 SQIVND come from the germline V gene (reference sequence). CDR3 DNA: TGTGCCAGTAGTATAACTAGCTCTGGGACCCAGTACTTC. Its translation: CASSITSSGTQYF.

The V and J genes are TRBV4-2 and TRBJ2-1; TRBD2 agrees at 9 bases. Per germline, CDR1 LGHNA and CDR2 YNFKEQ. This CDR3 spans 17 amino acids. With V trimmed by 3 bases and J by 9 bases, 15 bases remained unmatched. The CDR3 region is CASSQSEGGGASGEQFF. DNA for the CDR3: TGTGCCAGCAGCCAGAGCGAAGGCGGGGGGGCCAGTGGTGAGCAGTTCTTC.